This T cell receptor beta chain was captured in a study of blood T cell repertoires in COVID-19 (dated by TCRdb to the early 2020s). Describing the broader study: Collaborator samples came from the United States, Italy and Spain and covered acute and convalescent phases of COVID-19. Where available, HLA class I and class II types were taken from metadata supplied by the sample provider and were not determined by assay-based typing. A freely available public database, intended as a resource for researchers studying the immune response to SARS-CoV-2, is where the repertoires were released. The dataset comprised deeply sampled blood TCRbeta repertoires from subjects exposed to, actively infected with, or recovered from COVID-19. The material from the prospective study consisted of cDNA or gDNA derived from T cells, B-cell-depleted T cells, or PBMCs. The sample metadata nearly always contained a de-identified subject ID, COVID-19 status, age in years and sex. Samples came from the ongoing ImmuneRACE study (first 160 participants) plus 1,254 subjects from 6 global collaborators. What the research found in general, with its limitations: The quantity of clinical and demographic metadata differed by source and by participant and was supplied without curation.

V loses 5 bases at its end and J loses 0 bases; junction bases beyond the gene matches: 2. CDR1 and CDR2, per the germline V gene, are SNHLY and FYNNEI. Inclusive of the bounding cysteine and phenylalanine, the CDR3 is 15 residues long. Just the 45-base CDR3 DNA is kept, in frame starting at base 1. For this clone: Its cognate antigen has yet to be identified. No per-base quality is available; no much larger clone lies one base away.

The immunoSEQ Assay, a bias-controlled multiplex PCR, was used to amplify TCRbeta CDR3 regions from genomic DNA. The original methods were these. Nucleated cell counts per sample were estimated from amplification of reference gene primers within the assay. To quantify the absolute abundance of each unique TCRbeta CDR3 rearrangement, sequence reads were collapsed and filtered. For each sample, productive Simpson clonality was calculated by taking the square root of Simpson's diversity index across productive rearrangements. TCRdb took over this immuneACCESS table, retaining in-frame rearrangements with V and J assigned. Such tables are incomplete; in checked studies, under half of the missing clones stem from an unresolved V gene, and the remainder is unexplained. The DNA was the basis for D and trimming; V, J and clone size are from that table. In all, the sample holds about 83,000 clones, and 85% to 90% of those were seen once. The leading ten clones occupy under 8.5% of the sample.

Whole blood was collected in K2EDTA tubes by collaborating institutions according to the institutions' own protocols. Collaborator samples were shipped for TCRbeta analysis as frozen whole blood, isolated PBMCs, or DNA extracted from either sample type. The sample consisted of peripheral blood. Recombination joined TRBV2 with TRBJ1-5, with 9 middle bases fitting TRBD1. This receptor was obtained from a man at least 80 years old with active or convalescent COVID-19. The CDR3 has the sequence CASSTGGPSNQPQHF. The DNA reads as follows: TGTGCCAGCAGTACAGGGGGCCCTAGCAATCAGCCCCAGCATTTT.